This T cell receptor beta chain was captured by sequencing in a study of shared clonotypes between healthy human individuals. Looking at the study overall: With ages of 18 to 49, the donors were a couple of women and a few men.

This clone was found once. Germline trimming cut 1 base from V and 5 bases from J; bases unmatched to any gene: 7. This CDR3 is 16 amino acids long. CDR1 is MGHRA and CDR2 is YSYEKL in the germline V gene. The table came from immunoSEQ multiplex PCR; TCRdb's copy has only in-frame clones and leaves some out. The sample shows some 2,500,000 clones, under 95% of them seen only once. The source material was naive CD4+ T cells from PBMCs. Subset defined: CD45RA+ positively selected. This TCR came from a man younger than 30 in good health. Some clones in this sample may be carry-over from other donors' samples. J is TRBJ1-5 and V is TRBV4-1; 8 bases match TRBD1. The CDR3 bases are TGCGCCAGCAGCCAAGTCCCCGGACAGGGAGATCAGCCCCAGCATTTT. Translating gives CASSQVPGQGDQPQHF.